This TCR beta chain was retrieved from a study of technical replicates of blood from several donors (dated by TCRdb to 2017 to 2019). From its cysteine to its phenylalanine, the CDR3 spans 16 amino acids. Solely the CDR3 DNA is kept, with 48 bases framed from the first base. From the germline V gene (reference sequence), CDR1 is SEHNR and CDR2 is FQNEAQ. Trimming takes 2 bases from V and 0 bases from J, and the germline ends sit 11 bases apart. A remark on this clone: Its antigen is unknown. Base qualities were left out, and no much larger clone turns up one base away.

Library construction relied on the immunoSEQ multiplex PCR assay. TCRdb holds this immuneACCESS table with in-frame rearrangements only. Some clones are missing; in checked studies, unresolved V genes explain under half, and the rest has no known cause. Counted in this sample were about 67,000 clones; roughly 98% of them appeared once. Together, the top ten hold over 0.15% of the sample. The sample comprised T cells isolated from PBMCs. The sequence links TRBV7-9 to TRBJ1-3; the D gene is not confidently resolved. The receptor's source is a human donor in good health. Here the CDR3 is given as CASSLLQWSSGNTIYF. Here is the DNA: TGTGCCAGCAGCTTACTGCAATGGAGCTCTGGAAACACCATATATTTT.